These T cell receptor beta chains were read from a single sample in a study of regulatory T cells in long-lasting Graves disease. TCRdb redid the calling of the multiplex PCR reads with MiXCR, one entry per CDR3 protein. The sample has 620,000 or so distinct CDR3 sequences, roughly 15% seen once. The same sample was also studied in work on T cells in Graves' hyperthyroidism and ophthalmopathy.

The sample consisted of peripheral blood mononuclear cells (PBMCs), taken at new diagnosis, from a patient treated with antithyroid drugs. These TCRs come from a woman aged 25-40 years with Graves disease. CDR3s include the opening cysteine and the closing phenylalanine or tryptophan. Each record gives: D gene, V gene, clone size, J gene, CDR3 protein, CDR3 DNA. A D gene is named only where the DNA matches it firmly. Clone size is given for some rows only: seen once, a few or many times, or a class if the clone is expanded.

TRBD2	TRBV19	.	TRBJ2-3	CASSPLAGSPTDTQYF	TGTGCCAGTAGTCCCCTAGCGGGCAGCCCCACAGATACGCAGTATTTT
.	TRBV24-1	.	TRBJ1-3	CAAQGNGNTIYF	TGTGCCGCACAGGGTAATGGAAACACCATATATTTT
TRBD2	TRBV6-5	many	TRBJ2-7	CASSYSRTSGLTYEQYF	TGTGCCAGCAGTTACTCGCGTACTAGCGGTCTAACCTACGAGCAGTACTTC
.	TRBV7-9	.	TRBJ1-4	CASSLRTRRATNEKLFF	TGTGCCAGCAGCTTAAGGACTAGAAGGGCAACTAATGAAAAACTGTTTTTT
TRBD2	TRBV4-2	.	TRBJ2-7	CASSHGGVARGTYEQYF	TGTGCCAGCAGCCATGGGGGGGTAGCCCGGGGAACCTACGAGCAGTACTTC
.	TRBV18	few	TRBJ2-7	CASSRTVGQGYEQYF	TGTGCCAGCTCACGGACAGTCGGCCAGGGATACGAGCAGTACTTC
.	TRBV20-1	many	TRBJ2-1	CSARAPDYRGNEQFF	TGCAGTGCTAGGGCTCCGGACTACCGAGGCAATGAGCAGTTCTTC
.	TRBV7-9	.	TRBJ2-2	CASSLPPTGGNTGELFF	TGTGCCAGCAGCTTACCCCCGACAGGAGGGAACACCGGGGAGCTGTTTTTT
.	TRBV18	.	TRBJ2-5	CASSRGTAQETQYF	TGTGCCAGCTCACGAGGGACGGCTCAAGAGACCCAGTACTTC
TRBD2	TRBV9	few	TRBJ2-2	CASSAGLVGTGELFF	TGTGCCAGCAGCGCGGGACTAGTGGGCACCGGGGAGCTGTTTTTT
TRBD1	TRBV5-5	many	TRBJ2-2	CASSFGQGSGELFF	TGTGCCAGCAGCTTCGGACAGGGAAGCGGGGAGCTGTTTTTT
.	TRBV5-1	.	TRBJ2-3	CASSVLTEGWADTQYF	TGCGCCAGCAGCGTACTCACCGAAGGGTGGGCAGATACGCAGTATTTT
.	TRBV6-2/TRBV6-3	.	TRBJ1-1	CASSSHWRDGSFNTEAFF	TGTGCCAGCAGTTCCCATTGGAGGGACGGGAGTTTTAACACTGAAGCTTTCTTT
.	TRBV12-3/TRBV12-4	many	TRBJ1-3	CASSPTGTAGNTIYF	TGTGCCAGCAGCCCAACAGGGACGGCTGGAAACACCATATATTTT
TRBD1	TRBV3-1	many	TRBJ2-7	CASSPGTGGSVYEQYF	TGTGCCAGCAGCCCCGGGACAGGGGGGTCGGTCTACGAGCAGTACTTC
.	TRBV6-5	.	TRBJ1-4	CASSSSGQTFPLFNEKLFF	TGTGCCAGCAGTTCCTCGGGGCAGACCTTCCCTCTGTTTAATGAAAAACTGTTTTTT
.	TRBV29-1	many	TRBJ1-2	CSVVQNYGYTF	TGCAGCGTTGTCCAGAACTATGGCTACACCTTC
TRBD1	TRBV6-1	.	TRBJ2-7	CASRDGQGYYEQYF	TGTGCCAGCAGGGACGGACAGGGATATTACGAGCAGTACTTC
TRBD1	TRBV6-2/TRBV6-3	many	TRBJ2-7	CASRDRPTGGYEQYF	TGTGCCAGCAGGGACCGCCCGACAGGGGGCTACGAGCAGTACTTC
.	TRBV7-2	few	TRBJ2-7	CASSLRFLVGNSYEQYF	TGTGCCAGCAGCTTAAGATTCCTAGTGGGAAACTCCTACGAGCAGTACTTC
TRBD1	TRBV2	many	TRBJ1-2	CASFTGTGLGGYTF	TGTGCCAGCTTCACCGGGACAGGGTTGGGTGGCTACACCTTC
.	TRBV6-1	.	TRBJ2-5	CASGPGVGSTKETQYF	TGTGCCAGCGGGCCGGGAGTGGGAAGTACGAAGGAGACCCAGTACTTC
TRBD1	TRBV27	few	TRBJ2-7	CASSLSGQGAALYEQYF	TGTGCCAGCAGTTTATCGGGACAGGGGGCCGCTCTGTACGAGCAGTACTTC
TRBD1	TRBV27	many	TRBJ2-1	CASIPRVGTGIYNEQFF	TGTGCCAGCATACCCCGCGTGGGGACAGGGATATACAATGAGCAGTTCTTC
TRBD1	TRBV24-1	many	TRBJ2-5	CATSDFGTGETQYF	TGTGCCACCAGTGATTTCGGGACAGGGGAGACCCAGTACTTC
.	TRBV24-1	.	TRBJ2-3	CATSDLRGTSTDTRYF	TGTGCCACCAGTGATTTGCGGGGTACTAGCACAGATACGCGGTATTTT
TRBD1	TRBV5-1	.	TRBJ2-2	CASSFGQGYTGELFF	TGCGCCAGCAGCTTCGGACAGGGGTACACCGGGGAGCTGTTTTTT
.	TRBV15	few	TRBJ2-3	CATSRGELYTDTQYF	TGTGCCACCAGCAGAGGGGAGCTGTACACAGATACGCAGTATTTT
.	TRBV2	many	TRBJ2-3	CASSTGPTQYF	TGTGCCAGCAGTACCGGGCCCACGCAGTATTTT
.	TRBV20-1	few	TRBJ2-5	CSATLGRGLSRETQYF	TGCAGTGCTACCCTAGGGCGGGGGCTCTCCAGGGAGACCCAGTACTTC
.	TRBV20-1	.	TRBJ2-1	CSVSSSGDSYNEQFF	TGCAGTGTGTCGTCTTCAGGGGATAGCTACAATGAGCAGTTCTTC
TRBD1	TRBV2	many	TRBJ2-3	CASSRTQTGSTDTQYF	TGTGCCAGCAGCCGAACACAGACAGGGTCCACAGATACGCAGTATTTT
.	TRBV7-8	.	TRBJ1-6	CASSPLDSPLHF	TGTGCCAGCAGTCCCTTGGATTCACCCCTCCACTTT
.	TRBV24-1	.	TRBJ1-1	CATSDLGRRGAFF	TGTGCCACCAGTGATTTAGGACGCCGGGGAGCTTTCTTT
.	TRBV5-4	many	TRBJ2-5	CASSLAAAEETQYF	TGTGCCAGCAGCTTGGCGGCTGCAGAGGAGACCCAGTACTTC
TRBD1	TRBV28	many	TRBJ1-1	CASRIRGLGTEAFF	TGTGCCAGCAGGATCAGGGGGCTGGGGACTGAAGCTTTCTTT
TRBD2	TRBV5-4	.	TRBJ2-1	CASSLAILAGANEQFF	TGTGCCAGCAGCTTGGCCATCCTAGCGGGAGCAAATGAGCAGTTCTTC
.	TRBV10-3	few	TRBJ2-5	CAISASAGETQYF	TGTGCCATCAGTGCGTCCGCGGGAGAGACCCAGTACTTC
TRBD2	TRBV27	many	TRBJ2-7	CASKPSGRATNEQYF	TGTGCCAGCAAGCCTAGCGGGAGGGCCACCAACGAGCAGTACTTC
.	TRBV2	many	TRBJ1-1	CASSAGTDTEAFF	TGTGCCAGCAGTGCTGGGACGGACACTGAAGCTTTCTTT
.	TRBV11-2	many	TRBJ2-7	CASSSGGSYTEQYF	TGTGCCAGCAGCTCAGGCGGCTCTTACACCGAGCAGTACTTC
.	TRBV20-1	many	TRBJ2-3	CSATGRLTDTQYF	TGCAGTGCTACCGGACGTTTAACAGATACGCAGTATTTT
.	TRBV24-1	few	TRBJ1-4	CATSSGLFGGEKLFF	TGTGCCACGTCATCAGGACTATTCGGTGGGGAAAAACTGTTTTTT
.	TRBV18	.	TRBJ2-5	CASSPGPMGETQYF	TGTGCCAGCTCCCCGGGCCCGATGGGGGAGACCCAGTACTTC
.	TRBV30	many	TRBJ1-1	CAWGRQALTEAFF	TGTGCCTGGGGCCGACAGGCGCTCACTGAAGCTTTCTTT
.	TRBV3-1	.	TRBJ2-6	CASSQAVGANVLTF	TGTGCCAGCAGCCAAGCGGTTGGGGCCAACGTCCTGACTTTC
TRBD1	TRBV2	.	TRBJ2-3	CANRTGPTDTQYF	TGTGCCAACAGGACAGGGCCGACAGATACGCAGTATTTT
.	TRBV15	.	TRBJ2-5	CATRGRGQETQYF	TGTGCCACCAGGGGACGGGGCCAAGAGACCCAGTACTTC
.	TRBV5-1	many	TRBJ2-7	CASSATGRAYEQYF	TGCGCCAGCAGCGCGACAGGGAGGGCCTACGAGCAGTACTTC
TRBD1	TRBV20-1	few	TRBJ2-5	CSATGQQETQYF	TGCAGTGCTACGGGACAGCAAGAGACCCAGTACTTC
.	TRBV5-6	few	TRBJ1-1	CASSLAGTSMNTEAFF	TGTGCCAGCAGCTTGGCAGGAACCTCTATGAACACTGAAGCTTTCTTT
.	TRBV6-1	many	TRBJ1-1	CASSGQRTEAFF	TGTGCCAGCAGTGGACAGCGCACTGAAGCTTTCTTT
.	TRBV10-2	few	TRBJ2-7	CASSDPAGPRVYEQYF	TGCGCCAGCAGTGACCCGGCCGGGCCCAGGGTATACGAGCAGTACTTC
.	TRBV11-1	many	TRBJ2-1	CASSYLYNEQFF	TGTGCCAGCAGCTACCTCTACAATGAGCAGTTCTTC
TRBD1	TRBV12-3/TRBV12-4	many	TRBJ2-3	CASRRGQADTQYF	TGTGCCAGCAGGCGGGGACAGGCTGATACGCAGTATTTT